This T cell receptor (beta chain) was observed in a study of shared clonotypes between healthy human individuals. This CDR3 contains 17 residues. Trimming took 1 base from V and 0 from J, leaving 14 bases between them. Per the germline V gene, CDR1 is SGHTA and CDR2 is FQGTGA. Sequenced by immunoSEQ multiplex PCR; TCRdb stores in-frame clones only, minus some. The top ten clones hold about 0.36% of a sample with over 2 million clones, 85% to 95% of them seen once. This receptor was identified in a man aged 18 to 35 in good health. Some clones in this sample may be carry-over from other donors' samples. V is TRBV7-3 and J is TRBJ2-3; maybe TRBD1 (5 bases). Sequenced: naive CD4+ T cells from PBMCs. Noted subset: CD45RA+ positively selected. For the CDR3, the DNA is TGTGCCAGCAGCTTAAGGGGCGGCTATACTAGCACAGATACGCAGTATTTT. This codes for CASSLRGGYTSTDTQYF.